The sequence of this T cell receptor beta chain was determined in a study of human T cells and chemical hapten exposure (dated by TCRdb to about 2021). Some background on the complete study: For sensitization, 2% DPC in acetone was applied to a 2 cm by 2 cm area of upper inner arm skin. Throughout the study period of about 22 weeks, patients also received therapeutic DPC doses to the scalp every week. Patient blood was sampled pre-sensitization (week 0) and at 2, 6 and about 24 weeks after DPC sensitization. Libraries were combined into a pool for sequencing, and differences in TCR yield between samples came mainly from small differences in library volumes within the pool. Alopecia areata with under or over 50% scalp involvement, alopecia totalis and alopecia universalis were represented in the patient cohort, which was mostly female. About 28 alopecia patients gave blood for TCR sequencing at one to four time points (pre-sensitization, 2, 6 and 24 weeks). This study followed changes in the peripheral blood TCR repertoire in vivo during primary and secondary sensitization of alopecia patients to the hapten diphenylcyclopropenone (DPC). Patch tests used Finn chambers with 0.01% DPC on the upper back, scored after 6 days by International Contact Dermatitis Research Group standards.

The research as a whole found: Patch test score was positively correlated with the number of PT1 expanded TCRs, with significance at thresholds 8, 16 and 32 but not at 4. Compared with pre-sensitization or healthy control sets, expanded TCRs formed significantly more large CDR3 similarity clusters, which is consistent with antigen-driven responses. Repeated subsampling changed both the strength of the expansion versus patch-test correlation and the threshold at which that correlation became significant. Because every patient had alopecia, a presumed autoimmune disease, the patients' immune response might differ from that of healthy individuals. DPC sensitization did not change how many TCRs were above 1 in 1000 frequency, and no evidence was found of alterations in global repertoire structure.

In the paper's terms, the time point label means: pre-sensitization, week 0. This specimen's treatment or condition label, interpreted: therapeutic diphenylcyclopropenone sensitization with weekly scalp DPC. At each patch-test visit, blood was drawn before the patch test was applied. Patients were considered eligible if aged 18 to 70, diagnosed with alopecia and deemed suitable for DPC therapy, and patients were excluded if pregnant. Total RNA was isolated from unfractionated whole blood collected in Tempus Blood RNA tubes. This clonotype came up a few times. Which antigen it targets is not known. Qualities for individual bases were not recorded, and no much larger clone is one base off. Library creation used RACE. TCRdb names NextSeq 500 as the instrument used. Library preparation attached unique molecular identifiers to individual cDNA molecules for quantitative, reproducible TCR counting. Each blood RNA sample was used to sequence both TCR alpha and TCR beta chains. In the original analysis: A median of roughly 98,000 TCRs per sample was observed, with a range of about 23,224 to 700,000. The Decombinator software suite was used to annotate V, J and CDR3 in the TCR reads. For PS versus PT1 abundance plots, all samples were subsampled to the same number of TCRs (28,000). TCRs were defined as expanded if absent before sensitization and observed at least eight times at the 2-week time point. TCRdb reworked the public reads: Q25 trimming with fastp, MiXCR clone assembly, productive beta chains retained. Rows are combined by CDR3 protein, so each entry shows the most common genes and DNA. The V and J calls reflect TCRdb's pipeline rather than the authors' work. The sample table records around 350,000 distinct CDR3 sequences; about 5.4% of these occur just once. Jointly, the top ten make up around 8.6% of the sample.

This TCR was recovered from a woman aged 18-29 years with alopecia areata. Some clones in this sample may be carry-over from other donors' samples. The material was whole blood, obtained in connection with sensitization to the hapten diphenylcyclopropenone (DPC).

For the CDR3, the sequence is CASSQDFATGNNEQFF. The base sequence is TGTGCCAGCAGCCAAGATTTCGCAACAGGGAACAATGAGCAGTTCTTC. This chain joins TRBV4-2 to TRBJ2-1; a weak D assignment points to TRBD1 (6 bases agree). From the cysteine up to the phenylalanine, the CDR3 has a length of 16 residues. Of the read, only the CDR3 DNA is kept; its 48 bases are in frame from base 1. Relative to germline, V is 0 bases shorter and J is 5 bases shorter, with 14 bases between their ends. The germline V gene encodes CDR1 LGHNA and CDR2 YNFKEQ.